This T cell receptor beta chain was captured by sequencing in a study of cytomegalovirus exposure and HLA in healthy donors. Study-wide points: Segments of the TCR beta V type were, in most cases, productive about 90% or about 30% of the time in an earlier analysis.

Points on this clone: The antigen is undetermined.

The PCR ran on 60 Vbeta and 13 Jbeta primers. TCRdb's table, derived via immunoSEQ multiplex PCR, lists solely in-frame clones and lacks some. Of some 87,000 clones in the sample, nearly 70% are singletons; the top ten hold about 15%. This receptor was obtained from a woman aged 50 to 60 in good health and CMV-seropositive. Material for sequencing was PBMCs.

CDR3 sequence reads: CASSFPGTGINSPLHF. In DNA form, the CDR3 reads TGTGCCAGCAGTTTCCCCGGGACAGGGATTAATTCACCCCTCCACTTT. The J gene is TRBJ1-6, the V gene TRBV28, with 9 bases aligning to TRBD1. The CDR3 length is 16 residues. Germline-derived CDR1 and CDR2 are MDHEN and SYDVKM. V dropped 3 bases and J dropped 6; count of bases not matched to a gene: 6.